The T cell receptor beta chain described here comes from a study of monozygotic twins with inflammatory bowel disease. Whole blood supplied total RNA, and T cells were not sorted. As regards this clonotype: Its antigen is not identified.

Study-wide results and limits: Inverse Simpson values showed less TCRbeta diversity in IBD patients than in their healthy co-twins.

The input for each TCR library was around 3,400 ng of total RNA. Reanalyzing the 5' RACE reads, TCRdb keeps one entry per CDR3 protein, without DNA. This sample's table reports a few hundred thousand distinct CDR3 sequences. The CDR3 spans 16 residues. The chain is built from TRBV12-3 or TRBV12-4 and TRBJ2-3; TCRdb selects TRBD2, and the lack of DNA leaves this call unchecked. The origin of this receptor is a human donor with ulcerative colitis or Crohn's disease, or a healthy co-twin of an affected twin (not recorded which). The sequenced sample was blood. The CDR3 sequence is CASSPRTRGSRNTQYF.